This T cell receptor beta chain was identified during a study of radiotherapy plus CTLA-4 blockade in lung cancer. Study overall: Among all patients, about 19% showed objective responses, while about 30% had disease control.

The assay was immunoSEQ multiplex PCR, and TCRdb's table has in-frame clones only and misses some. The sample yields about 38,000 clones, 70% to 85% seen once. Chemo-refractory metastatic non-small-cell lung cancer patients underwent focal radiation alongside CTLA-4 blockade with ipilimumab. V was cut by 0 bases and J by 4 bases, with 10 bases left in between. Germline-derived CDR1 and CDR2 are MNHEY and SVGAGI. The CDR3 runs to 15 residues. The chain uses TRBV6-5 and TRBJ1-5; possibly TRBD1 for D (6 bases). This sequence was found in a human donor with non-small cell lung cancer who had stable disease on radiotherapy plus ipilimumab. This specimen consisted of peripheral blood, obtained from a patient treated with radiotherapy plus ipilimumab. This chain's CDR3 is CASSYSDSGNQPQHF. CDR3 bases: TGTGCCAGCAGTTACTCGGACAGTGGGAATCAGCCCCAGCATTTT.